Following are 31 T cell receptor beta chains from one sample sequenced in a study of cytomegalovirus exposure and HLA in healthy donors. Both 60 Vbeta primers and 13 Jbeta primers went into the PCR. Generated by immunoSEQ multiplex PCR, the TCRdb table keeps only in-frame clones and is missing some. The sample gives about 130,000 clones, 75% to 80% of which show up once; approximately 2% is in the top ten. Sequences were obtained from PBMCs. These receptors were taken from a man under 40 in good health and CMV-seronegative.

A few counts support this clone. The V and J genes are TRBV12-5 and TRBJ2-1, with 7 bases lining up with TRBD2. Germline trimming cut 3 bases from V and 6 bases from J; bases unmatched to any gene: 11. Germline V CDR1 and CDR2: LGHNT, FRNRAP. This CDR3 comprises 16 residues. CDR3 DNA sequence: TGTGCTAGTGGTTTTGTTGCGGGAGTCGGCGGCAATGAGCAGTTCTTC. It is translated as CASGFVAGVGGNEQFF.

This chain uses TRBV6-5 with TRBJ2-2; possibly TRBD2 for D (8 bases). The germline CDR1 and CDR2 sequences are MNHEY and SVGAGI. This CDR3 has 16 amino acids. V was clipped by 2 bases and J by 7 bases, with 17 bases between them. In DNA form, the CDR3 reads TGTGCCAGCAGTTACCTCGGGAGGGGGCGGGGCGGGGAGCTGTTTTTT. It is translated as CASSYLGRGRGGELFF.

In its sample, this clone was seen a few times. This chain links TRBV10-2 with TRBJ2-3; D might be TRBD1 (7 bases). Between the trimmed V and J ends, which lost 6 bases and 3 bases, there was a span of 10 bases. The CDR3 has 13 amino acids. Germline CDR1 is WSHSY and CDR2 is SAAADI. CDR3 in amino acids: CASRPGGTDTQYF. CDR3 coding DNA: TGCGCCAGCAGGCCAGGGGGGACAGATACGCAGTATTTT.

This chain links TRBV9 with TRBJ2-3; 9 nucleotides match TRBD2. J was trimmed by 6 bases and V by 4 bases; bases with no gene match: 9. From germline, CDR1 is SGDLS and CDR2 YYNGEE. The CDR3 has 15 residues. CDR3 in amino acids: CASSSTSGRPDTQYF. CDR3 nucleotides: TGTGCCAGCAGCTCGACTAGCGGCCGGCCCGATACGCAGTATTTT.

The J gene is TRBJ2-4, the V gene TRBV5-5; 7 bases agree with TRBD1. V trimming: 1 base; J trimming: 6 bases; junction bases outside the gene matches: 7. This CDR3 spans 15 amino acids. CDR1 and CDR2 from the germline V gene are SGHKS and YYEKEE (reference sequence). As DNA, the CDR3 is TGTGCCAGCAGCTTGCCGCAGGGGGTTCGAAACATTCAGTACTTC. Amino acid sequence: CASSLPQGVRNIQYF.

This clone was detected only a few times. The V and J genes are TRBV5-1 and TRBJ2-1, with TRBD2 matching 10 bases. Per germline, CDR1 SGHRS and CDR2 YFSETQ. J gave up 2 bases and V 1 base, and 9 bases lay outside the gene matches. This CDR3 has 18 amino acids. The CDR3 sequence: CASSLSLAGVLPYNEQFF. In nucleotides, the CDR3 is TGCGCCAGCAGCTTGAGCCTAGCGGGAGTTTTACCCTACAATGAGCAGTTCTTC. Complete variable domain (other parts from reference TRBV5-1 and TRBJ2-1): KAGVTQTPRYLIKTRGQQVTLSCSPISGHRSVSWYQQTPGQGLQFLFEYFSETQRNKGNFPGRFSGRQFSNSRSEMNVSTLELGDSALYLCASSLSLAGVLPYNEQFFGPGTRLTVL.

The gene calls are TRBV2 and TRBJ1-5, with TRBD1 matching over 7 bases. Germline V gene data show CDR1 as SNHLY and CDR2 as FYNNEI. The CDR3 is 14 amino acids. Trimming cost V 8 bases and J 2 bases; bases outside gene matches: 6. The CDR3 region is CASQTTGRNQPQHF. In DNA form, the CDR3 reads TGTGCCAGCCAAACGACAGGGCGCAATCAGCCCCAGCATTTT.

This clone was detected a few times. V gene TRBV18 combines with J gene TRBJ2-5; D might be TRBD2 (6 bases). CDR3 size: 17 residues. From germline, CDR1 is KGHSH and CDR2 LQKENI. Trimming took off 6 bases at V and 1 base at J, with 21 bases between the two ends. CDR3 nucleotides: TGTGCCAGCTCCCACGGGTATTCGGGACTTGCCCAAGAGACCCAGTACTTC. It is translated as CASSHGYSGLAQETQYF.

The rearrangement uses TRBV5-1 and TRBJ1-1, with 7 bases identical to TRBD1. The J segment lost 1 base and the V segment lost 5 bases, leaving 5 bases of the junction unmatched. CDR3 length equals 14 residues. Germline assignment: CDR1 SGHRS and CDR2 YFSETQ. The chain's CDR3 is CASRAGQANTEAFF. Written as DNA, the CDR3 is TGCGCCAGCAGAGCTGGACAGGCGAACACTGAAGCTTTCTTT.

The chain carries TRBV11-1 and TRBJ2-6, with a possible D match to TRBD2 (6 bases). This CDR3 is built from 15 residues. Per germline, CDR1 SGHAT and CDR2 FQDESV (reference sequence). V lost 8 bases and J lost 6, with 17 bases in between. The CDR3 DNA reads as TGTGCCAGCCGCCATGTGGCGGGGTCGGCCAACGTCCTGACTTTC. Translated: CASRHVAGSANVLTF.

The genes are TRBV2 and TRBJ2-7, with D possibly TRBD1 on 6 matching bases. The CDR3 is made up of 14 amino acids. Germline V lookup: CDR1 SNHLY, CDR2 FYNNEI. V lost 2 bases and J 6 bases, leaving 14 bases between the germline ends. The CDR3, as DNA: TGTGCCAGCAGTGAAACAGGGTCCGTGACCGAGCAGTACTTC. As protein: CASSETGSVTEQYF.

This sequence joins TRBV7-2 and TRBJ2-1; TRBD2 matches 7 bases. The length of the CDR3 is 16 residues. V dropped 1 base and J dropped 3; count of bases not matched to a gene: 6. Looked up from germline, CDR1 is SGHTA and CDR2 is FQGNSA. The CDR3 coding sequence is TGTGCCAGCAGCTTAGTCCTAGCGGAGAACTACAATGAGCAGTTCTTC. Its translation is CASSLVLAENYNEQFF.

This clone was observed a single time. The V gene is TRBV29-1, the J gene TRBJ2-1; 8 bases line up with TRBD1. The CDR3 runs 15 residues. CDR1 is SQVTM, CDR2 ANQGSEA, per germline. The J segment lost 0 bases and the V segment lost 6 bases, leaving 7 bases of the junction unmatched. The CDR3, as DNA: TGCAGCGTGGGGGGACAGGCCAACTCCTACAATGAGCAGTTCTTC. Protein: CSVGGQANSYNEQFF.

The chain joins TRBV4-1 to TRBJ2-7, with TRBD2 matching 7 bases. Germline V gene data show CDR1 as MGHRA and CDR2 as YSYEKL. The CDR3 consists of 17 residues. Trimming cost V 4 bases and J 7 bases; bases outside gene matches: 19. The CDR3 sequence: CASSPPGLAANPGEQYF. The CDR3 DNA sequence: TGCGCCAGCAGCCCCCCGGGGCTAGCGGCCAACCCCGGGGAGCAGTACTTC.

This clone has just a few counts. At the DNA level, this CDR3 is encoded by other sequences in the same sample as well. The V and J genes are TRBV27 and TRBJ2-2; D uncertain. V was clipped by 5 bases and J by 4 bases, with 8 bases between them. Germline CDR1 MNHEY, CDR2 SMNVEV (reference sequence). CDR3 length: 13 amino acids. The CDR3 loop reads CASSPRGTGELFF. CDR3 nucleotides: TGTGCCAGCAGTCCCCGAGGCACCGGGGAGCTGTTTTTT.

A note on this clone: The same CDR3 can be traced to other DNA sequences in this sample. CDR3: CASSFKGADTQYF. The CDR3 DNA reads as TGCGCCAGCAGCTTCAAAGGGGCAGATACGCAGTATTTT. The chain recombines TRBV5-1 with TRBJ2-3; perhaps TRBD1 as D (5 bases). The germline V and J ends were trimmed by 2 bases and 4 bases, with 8 bases remaining between them. Germline V gene lookup returns CDR1 SGHRS and CDR2 YFSETQ. This CDR3 spans 13 amino acids.

As regards this clone: Other DNA sequences in the sample encode the same CDR3. The gene calls are TRBV6-1 and TRBJ2-1; 9 nucleotides line up with TRBD2. CDR3 length: 17 amino acids. The trim removed 2 bases at V and 6 bases at J, leaving 11 bases unmatched. Per the germline V gene, CDR1 is MNHNS and CDR2 is SASEGT. The CDR3 bases are TGTGCCAGCAGTGAAAGAGGTGCGGGGGGGCCATCCAATGAGCAGTTCTTC. Translating it yields CASSERGAGGPSNEQFF.

This clone has a handful of counts. The rearrangement uses TRBV9 and TRBJ2-3, with unresolved D. The CDR3 covers 16 residues. The ends were cut back, 0 bases at V and 0 bases at J, with 11 bases in the middle. Germline assignment: CDR1 SGDLS and CDR2 YYNGEE. CDR3 region: CASSVVAEASTDTQYF. CDR3 nucleotide sequence: TGTGCCAGCAGCGTAGTGGCGGAAGCTAGCACAGATACGCAGTATTTT.

The chain has TRBV5-4 and TRBJ2-3, with D unresolved. Trimming took off 2 bases at V and 3 bases at J, with 7 bases between the two ends. Germline V gene data show CDR1 as SGHNT and CDR2 as YYREEE (reference sequence). This CDR3 is built from 13 residues. The CDR3 nucleotides read TGTGCCAGCAGCTTTGTGGAGACAGATACGCAGTATTTT. Its protein product is CASSFVETDTQYF. Looking up the rest from reference TRBV5-4 and TRBJ2-3 gives the full variable domain: ETGVTQSPTHLIKTRGQQVTLRCSSQSGHNTVSWYQQALGQGPQFIFQYYREEENGRGNFPPRFSGLQFPNYSSELNVNALELDDSALYLCASSFVETDTQYFGPGTRLTVL.

This clone appeared once. The chain couples TRBV6-5 to TRBJ1-5; D unresolved. The CDR3 sequence is 14 residues long. CDR1 is MNHEY and CDR2 is SVGAGI in the germline V gene. Between the trimmed V and J ends, which lost 4 bases and 0 bases, there was a span of 7 bases. CDR3 nucleotide sequence: TGTGCCAGCAGTTCGGGGTATAGCAATCAGCCCCAGCATTTT. Protein sequence: CASSSGYSNQPQHF.

The V and J genes are TRBV27 and TRBJ2-7; TRBD1 agrees at 8 bases. Trimming removed 6 bases from V and 2 bases from J; junction bases left unmatched: 3. The CDR3 spans 13 residues. Per the germline V gene, CDR1 is MNHEY and CDR2 is SMNVEV (reference sequence). CDR3 in DNA: TGTGCCAGCAGGGACAGGGTACCCTACGAGCAGTACTTC. Protein sequence: CASRDRVPYEQYF.

The chain couples TRBV7-3 to TRBJ2-5, with TRBD2 identical over 11 bases. CDR3 length: 14 amino acids. The ends lost 5 bases at V and 5 bases at J; junction bases unmatched: 4. The germline gives CDR1 SGHTA, CDR2 FQGTGA. CDR3 residues: CASSQTSGSETQYF. CDR3 coding DNA: TGTGCCAGCAGCCAAACTAGCGGGAGTGAGACCCAGTACTTC.

The genes are TRBV9 and TRBJ2-7, with D unresolved. This CDR3 has 12 amino acids. Germline V lookup: CDR1 SGDLS, CDR2 YYNGEE. Trimming cost V 1 base and J 3 bases, with 5 bases left between them. For the CDR3, the DNA is TGTGCCAGCAGCGTAAACAGCTACGAGCAGTACTTC. It codes for CASSVNSYEQYF.

The J gene is TRBJ1-2, the V gene TRBV6-6; D not certain. The germline V gene has CDR1 MNHNY and CDR2 SVGAGI (reference sequence). The CDR3 is 11 amino acids. Deletions cut 10 bases from V and 4 bases from J, with 10 bases between. CDR3 bases: TGTGCCACCCAACAGATCTATGGCTACACCTTC. It encodes CATQQIYGYTF.

The V gene is TRBV6-1, the J gene TRBJ2-7; 11 bases are shared with TRBD2. The CDR3 has 16 residues. The V segment lost 4 bases and the J segment 4 bases; nucleotides outside the gene matches: 9. Germline V gene data show CDR1 as MNHNS and CDR2 as SASEGT. DNA for the CDR3: TGTGCCAGCAGTGGAGTCCGTGCTAGCGGGAGGTACGAGCAGTACTTC. Amino acid sequence: CASSGVRASGRYEQYF.

V usage is TRBV5-1 and J usage is TRBJ2-1, with 10 bases fitting TRBD1. The V segment lost 1 base and the J segment 7 bases; nucleotides outside the gene matches: 11. The germline gives CDR1 SGHRS, CDR2 YFSETQ. The CDR3 is 17 amino acids. In DNA form, the CDR3 reads TGCGCCAGCAGCTTGAGGGCGTTGGGACAGGGGACGAATGAGCAGTTCTTC. Encoded protein: CASSLRALGQGTNEQFF.

This chain connects TRBV2 to TRBJ2-5, with D unclear. The end of the DNA is better explained by TRBJ2-7, so the J call may be wrong. Germline V lookup: CDR1 SNHLY, CDR2 FYNNEI. The CDR3 has 11 amino acids. Written as DNA, the CDR3 is TGTGCCAGCATTATGTCTTACGAGCAGTACTTC. Residues: CASIMSYEQYF.

This chain uses TRBV6-1 with TRBJ2-7, with TRBD2 identical over 8 bases. Germline V gene sequence: CDR1 MNHNS, CDR2 SASEGT. The ends lost 2 bases at V and 4 bases at J; junction bases unmatched: 19. This CDR3 has 19 residues. CDR3 sequence: CASSERTAGVSSNGYEQYF. The CDR3 DNA is TGTGCCAGCAGTGAACGGACAGCGGGAGTTAGTAGTAACGGGTACGAGCAGTACTTC.

The chain has TRBV6-6 and TRBJ2-7; tentative D call: TRBD1 (6 bases). CDR1 and CDR2 (germline): MNHNY, SVGAGI (reference sequence). The V gene lost 7 bases and the J gene lost 3 bases, with 10 bases spanning the gap. There are 12 residues in the CDR3. The CDR3 coding sequence is TGTGCCAGCAAGGAAGGGGGCTACGAGCAGTACTTC. This gives the protein CASKEGGYEQYF.

The chain links TRBV2 to TRBJ2-5, with D tentatively TRBD1 (5 bases). Looked up from germline, CDR1 is SNHLY and CDR2 is FYNNEI. Trimming took 7 bases from V and 1 from J, leaving 10 bases between them. The CDR3 is 13 amino acids. CDR3 loop: CASKRQTQETQYF. The CDR3 nucleotides are TGTGCCAGCAAAAGACAGACCCAAGAGACCCAGTACTTC.

The V gene is TRBV10-1, the J gene TRBJ2-7, with a tentative D call TRBD2 (6 bases). This CDR3 is built from 14 residues. V lost 2 bases and J lost 3, with 11 bases in between. CDR1 and CDR2 (germline): WNHNN, SYGVQD (reference sequence). CDR3 bases: TGCGCCAGCAGTGAGCGGGGGATCAACTACGAGCAGTACTTC. The encoded protein is CASSERGINYEQYF.